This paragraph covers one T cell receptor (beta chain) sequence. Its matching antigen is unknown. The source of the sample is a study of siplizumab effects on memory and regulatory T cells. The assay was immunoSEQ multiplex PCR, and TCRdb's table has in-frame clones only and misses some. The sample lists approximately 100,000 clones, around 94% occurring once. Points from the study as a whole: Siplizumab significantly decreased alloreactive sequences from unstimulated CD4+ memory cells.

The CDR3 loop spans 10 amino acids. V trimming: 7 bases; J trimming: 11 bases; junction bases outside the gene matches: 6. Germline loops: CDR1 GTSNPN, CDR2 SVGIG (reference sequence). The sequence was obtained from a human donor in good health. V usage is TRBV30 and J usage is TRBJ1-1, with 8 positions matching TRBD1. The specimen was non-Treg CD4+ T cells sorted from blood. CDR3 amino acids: CASRGLVAFF. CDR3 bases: TGTGCCTCCAGGGGGCTGGTTGCTTTCTTT.